A selection of T cell receptor beta chains follows, all from one sample in a study of CD8+ T cells in alopecia areata. Profiling relied on immunoSEQ multiplex PCR, and the TCRdb table lists in-frame clones only, not all of them. The table records 210,000 or so clones, roughly three fifths of them present only once. The input for sequencing was CD4+ T cells sorted from blood, taken between weeks 44 and 45, from a patient treated with tofacitinib. The receptors were gathered from a human donor with alopecia areata. CDR3s include the opening cysteine and the closing phenylalanine or tryptophan. The D gene is left open where the match is weak. Clone size is stated in some rows and not others, as once, few, many or a class when expanded.

d_gene: .; v_gene: TRBV14; j_gene: TRBJ2-1; abundance: .; CDR3nt: TGTGCCAGCAGCCAAGGAAGGGGTAATGAGCAGTTCTTC; CDR3aa: CASSQGRGNEQFF
d_gene: .; v_gene: TRBV11-2; j_gene: TRBJ2-1; abundance: .; CDR3nt: TGTGCCAGCGGGCAGTACAATGAGCAGTTCTTC; CDR3aa: CASGQYNEQFF
d_gene: .; v_gene: TRBV18; j_gene: TRBJ2-5; abundance: few; CDR3nt: TGTGCCAGCTCACCAGTATTCAAAGAGACCCAGTACTTC; CDR3aa: CASSPVFKETQYF
d_gene: .; v_gene: TRBV6-5; j_gene: TRBJ1-1; abundance: .; CDR3nt: TGTGCCAGCAAGGGCCCCGAGCAGGGTGCGTTGGGAGCTTTCTTT; CDR3aa: CASKGPEQGALGAFF
d_gene: .; v_gene: TRBV29-1; j_gene: TRBJ2-2; abundance: few; CDR3nt: TGCAGCGTTGCACCGGACAGACCCGACACCGGGGAGCTGTTTTTT; CDR3aa: CSVAPDRPDTGELFF
d_gene: .; v_gene: TRBV29-1; j_gene: TRBJ1-1; abundance: .; CDR3nt: TGCAGCCCCCAGACAGACCTTACTGAAGCTTTCTTT; CDR3aa: CSPQTDLTEAFF
d_gene: .; v_gene: TRBV5-1; j_gene: TRBJ2-2; abundance: .; CDR3nt: TGCGCCAGCAGTGTTGACCGGGGCGGTGTCGGGGAGCTGTTTTTT; CDR3aa: CASSVDRGGVGELFF
d_gene: .; v_gene: TRBV23-1; j_gene: TRBJ1-6; abundance: .; CDR3nt: TGCGCCAGCAGTCTGCAGCAGGTTAATTCACCCCTCCACTTT; CDR3aa: CASSLQQVNSPLHF
d_gene: .; v_gene: TRBV7-9; j_gene: TRBJ2-6; abundance: few; CDR3nt: TGTGCCAGCAGCTTAGTATCGGGATCTGGGGCCAACGTCCTGACTTTC; CDR3aa: CASSLVSGSGANVLTF
d_gene: .; v_gene: TRBV19; j_gene: TRBJ2-7; abundance: .; CDR3nt: TGTGCCAGTAGTATAGGGCCCGACTACGAGCAGTACTTC; CDR3aa: CASSIGPDYEQYF